This TCR beta chain originates from a study of cytomegalovirus exposure and HLA in healthy donors. The overall study: Out of 300 to 500 genotyped donors, 81% belonged to the Caucasian-associated ancestry cluster. Study outcomes and limitations: Later analysis identified several of the most significant clusters that appeared linked to common viral pathogens.

Trimming removed 3 bases from V and 1 base from J; junction bases left unmatched: 2. Germline values: CDR1 SGDLS, CDR2 YYNGEE. The CDR3 is made up of 14 amino acids. The PCR ran on 60 Vbeta and 13 Jbeta primers. Repertoires were generated with immunoSEQ multiplex PCR, while TCRdb's copy carries only in-frame clones and drops some. This repertoire shows some 190,000 clones, around four fifths found once; its top ten account for roughly 1.4%. As concerns this clone: No antigen is known for it.

The TCR comes from a man younger than 30 in good health and CMV-seronegative. Sequenced material: PBMCs. The V gene is TRBV9, the J gene TRBJ1-1; 8 nucleotides align to TRBD1. Written as DNA, the CDR3 is TGTGCCAGCAGCGCCGGACAGGGGAACACTGAAGCTTTCTTT. Its protein product is CASSAGQGNTEAFF.